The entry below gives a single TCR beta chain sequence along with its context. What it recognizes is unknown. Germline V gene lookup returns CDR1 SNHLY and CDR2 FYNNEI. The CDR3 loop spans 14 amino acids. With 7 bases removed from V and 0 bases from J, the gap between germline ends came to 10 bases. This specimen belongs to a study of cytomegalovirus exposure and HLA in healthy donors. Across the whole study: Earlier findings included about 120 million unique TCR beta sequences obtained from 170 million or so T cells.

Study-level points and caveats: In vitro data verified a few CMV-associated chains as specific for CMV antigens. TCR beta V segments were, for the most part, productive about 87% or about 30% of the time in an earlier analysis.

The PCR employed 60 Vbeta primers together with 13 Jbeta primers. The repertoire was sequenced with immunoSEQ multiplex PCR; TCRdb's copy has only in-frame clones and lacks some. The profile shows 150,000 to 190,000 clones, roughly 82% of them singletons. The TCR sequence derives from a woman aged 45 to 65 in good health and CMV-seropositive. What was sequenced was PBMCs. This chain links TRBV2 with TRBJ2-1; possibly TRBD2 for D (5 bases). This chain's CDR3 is CASMRENSYNEQFF. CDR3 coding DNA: TGTGCCAGCATGAGGGAGAACTCCTACAATGAGCAGTTCTTC.